Each of the 25 T cell receptor beta chains below was sequenced from the same sample in a study of cytomegalovirus exposure and HLA in healthy donors. The PCR had 60 Vbeta and 13 Jbeta primers. Clones were read by immunoSEQ multiplex PCR, and TCRdb kept only the in-frame ones, dropping some. The profile shows around 70,000 clones, around four fifths of them singletons. The sequencing input was PBMCs. The receptor source for this set is a human donor in good health.

This rearrangement joins TRBV18 to TRBJ1-4, with D possibly being TRBD1 (6 bases). This CDR3 is 15 amino acids long. The germline V and J ends were trimmed by 6 bases and 4 bases, with 15 bases remaining between them. CDR1 and CDR2 from the germline V gene are KGHSH and LQKENI. CDR3 residues: CASSHDRRSNEKLFF. The CDR3 DNA reads TGTGCCAGCTCCCACGACAGGAGGAGTAATGAAAAACTGTTTTTT.

The chain recombines TRBV10-3 with TRBJ2-5; 11 bases line up with TRBD2. The CDR3 has 13 residues. Germline assignment: CDR1 ENHRY and CDR2 SYGVKD. J lost 5 bases, V lost 8 bases, and 4 bases had no gene match. The CDR3 protein is CAIGSGGVETQYF. The CDR3 DNA sequence: TGTGCCATCGGTAGCGGGGGGGTTGAGACCCAGTACTTC.

This chain joins TRBV5-1 and TRBJ1-2; the D gene is possibly TRBD1 (5 bases). Trimming stripped 4 bases from V and 8 bases from J, with 18 bases between. There are 14 residues in the CDR3. The germline gives CDR1 SGHRS, CDR2 YFSETQ. The CDR3 DNA sequence: TGCGCCAGCAGCCCCGACAGAGGCTCCTTGGGCTACACCTTC. It translates to CASSPDRGSLGYTF.

The chain uses TRBV25-1 and TRBJ2-5, with TRBD1 matching 8 bases. This CDR3 is 15 amino acids long. Germline V gene sequence: CDR1 MGHDK, CDR2 SYGVNS. The V gene end was trimmed by 0 bases and the J gene end by 5 bases; junction bases not matched to a gene: 5. The CDR3 DNA follows: TGTGCCAGCAGTGAATACGGACAGGGAAGGGAGACCCAGTACTTC. Its protein is CASSEYGQGRETQYF.

The rearrangement links TRBV5-1 to TRBJ2-7; TRBD1 agrees at 7 bases. Germline-derived CDR1 and CDR2 are SGHRS and YFSETQ. The CDR3 covers 13 residues. V was clipped by 6 bases and J by 0 bases; unmatched bases: 3. CDR3 in amino acids: CASTGTVSYEQYF. The DNA for the CDR3 is TGCGCCAGCACCGGGACAGTCTCCTACGAGCAGTACTTC.

The chain employs TRBV7-3 and TRBJ1-2; TRBD1 matches 10 bases. Germline V gives CDR1 SGHTA, CDR2 FQGTGA. The length of the CDR3 is 14 residues. V was pared by 5 bases and J by 8 bases, with 8 bases of the junction left unmatched. In DNA form, the CDR3 reads TGTGCCAGCAGCCCCTCTGGGACAGGGGACGGCTACACCTTC. Its translation is CASSPSGTGDGYTF.

In this sample, this clone turned up once. J is TRBJ2-3 and V is TRBV5-8; D is unclear. Germline CDR1 SGHTS, CDR2 YDEGEE. V was shortened by 0 bases and J by 5 bases, with 10 bases between the two germline ends. CDR3 length: 14 residues. The CDR3 bases are TGTGCCAGCAGCTTGGGGCCCCCCGAAGATACGCAGTATTTT. Protein product: CASSLGPPEDTQYF.

The chain combines TRBV7-6 with TRBJ1-5; no reliable D call. Trimming took 9 bases from V and 5 from J, leaving 17 bases between them. The CDR3 consists of 14 residues. The germline CDR1 and CDR2 sequences are SGHVS and FNYEAQ. The CDR3, as DNA: TGTGCCAGTTCAAGATTCCGGGGTGATCAGCCCCAGCATTTT. Translation: CASSRFRGDQPQHF.

The chain is built from TRBV7-2 and TRBJ2-4, with D unclear. V was trimmed by 2 bases and J by 0 bases, leaving 11 bases between them. Germline V gene sequence: CDR1 SGHTA, CDR2 FQGNSA. The CDR3 runs 16 residues. In DNA form, the CDR3 reads TGTGCCAGCAGCTTAAAGCCTTTAGAAGCCAAAAACATTCAGTACTTC. This sequence encodes CASSLKPLEAKNIQYF.

This clone came up a few times. The rearrangement links TRBV7-6 to TRBJ1-1, with 9 bases fitting TRBD1. The J segment lost 4 bases and the V segment lost 4 bases, leaving 7 bases of the junction unmatched. CDR1 SGHVS and CDR2 FNYEAQ come from the germline V gene. This CDR3 has 15 amino acids. CDR3 bases: TGTGCCAGCAGCTCGGACAGGGGAACGACCACTGAAGCTTTCTTT. Protein: CASSSDRGTTTEAFF.

The rearrangement links TRBV11-2 to TRBJ1-2, with D tentatively TRBD1 (5 bases). V lost 1 base, J lost 2 bases, and 14 bases lay in between. The CDR3 is made up of 16 amino acids. Looked up from germline, CDR1 is SGHAT and CDR2 is FQNNGV. The CDR3 spells CASSLVSGDSNYGYTF. The CDR3 DNA follows: TGTGCCAGCAGCTTAGTTTCTGGGGACTCGAACTATGGCTACACCTTC.

V is TRBV5-1 and J is TRBJ1-6, with 7 bases that match TRBD1. Germline V gives CDR1 SGHRS, CDR2 YFSETQ. With 4 bases clipped from V and 8 bases from J, the junction kept 6 bases outside the gene matches. The CDR3 loop spans 14 amino acids. The CDR3: CASSKRQGDSPLHF. Written as DNA, the CDR3 is TGCGCCAGCAGCAAACGACAGGGAGATTCACCCCTCCACTTT. The full variable domain, in which reference TRBV5-1 and TRBJ1-6 provide the parts outside the CDR3, is KAGVTQTPRYLIKTRGQQVTLSCSPISGHRSVSWYQQTPGQGLQFLFEYFSETQRNKGNFPGRFSGRQFSNSRSEMNVSTLELGDSALYLCASSKRQGDSPLHFGNGTRLTVT.

The chain carries TRBV19 and TRBJ2-2; 13 bases fit TRBD2. CDR1 is LNHDA, CDR2 SQIVND, per germline (reference sequence). This CDR3 has 17 residues. With V trimmed by 6 bases and J by 5 bases, 9 bases remained unmatched. The CDR3 nucleotides are TGTGCCAGTAGGCCCCAACAGGGACTAGCGGGGACCGGGGAGCTGTTTTTT. This gives the protein CASRPQQGLAGTGELFF.

The chain couples TRBV27 to TRBJ1-6, with TRBD1 identical over 8 bases. Trimming took 2 bases from V and 7 from J; bases not matched to a gene: 1. This CDR3 region has 14 residues. Looked up from germline, CDR1 is MNHEY and CDR2 is SMNVEV (reference sequence). CDR3 nucleotides: TGTGCCAGCAGTTTAGCAGGGGGCAATTCACCCCTCCACTTT. The encoded protein is CASSLAGGNSPLHF.

The V gene is TRBV27, the J gene TRBJ1-2; D remains ambiguous. This CDR3 region has 13 residues. The V end was cut by 2 bases, the J end by 8 bases, with 12 bases between. CDR1 and CDR2 (germline): MNHEY, SMNVEV (reference sequence). This CDR3 is CASSLTARGGYTF. In DNA, the CDR3 is TGTGCCAGCAGTTTAACTGCTCGAGGGGGCTACACCTTC.

The chain employs TRBV11-3 and TRBJ1-1; D perhaps matches TRBD1 (5 bases). CDR3 length: 13 amino acids. The V gene lost 5 bases and the J gene lost 2 bases, with 9 bases spanning the gap. Per germline, CDR1 SGHNT and CDR2 YENEEA. The CDR3 region has the DNA TGTGCCAGCAGCCCTAGGGGCAACACTGAAGCTTTCTTT. This encodes CASSPRGNTEAFF.

The chain is built from TRBV19 and TRBJ1-1, with 9 bases fitting TRBD1. The CDR3 is made up of 13 amino acids. The germline V gene has CDR1 LNHDA and CDR2 SQIVND (reference sequence). V trimming: 7 bases; J trimming: 7 bases; junction bases outside the gene matches: 7. The CDR3 region has the DNA TGTGCCAGTAACCCCGACAGGGGGGATGAAGCTTTCTTT. Translation: CASNPDRGDEAFF. The entire variable domain, with the rest obtained from reference TRBV19 and TRBJ1-1, is as follows: DGGITQSPKYLFRKEGQNVTLSCEQNLNHDAMYWYRQDPGQGLRLIYYSQIVNDFQKGDIAEGYSVSREKKESFPLTVTSAQKNPTAFYLCASNPDRGDEAFFGQGTRLTVV.

This sequence joins TRBV7-6 and TRBJ1-5, with TRBD1 as a possible D gene (5 bases). Germline V gene data show CDR1 as SGHVS and CDR2 as FNYEAQ. This CDR3 contains 15 residues. V lost 1 base to trimming and J lost 3 bases, with 10 bases between them. CDR3 sequence (DNA): TGTGCCAGCAGCTTAGAGGCCAGGGACAATCAGCCCCAGCATTTT. Protein: CASSLEARDNQPQHF.

The chain is built from TRBV11-3 and TRBJ1-1; 7 nucleotides line up with TRBD1. From germline, CDR1 is SGHNT and CDR2 YENEEA. Trimming cost V 5 bases and J 5 bases; bases outside gene matches: 5. There are 13 residues in the CDR3. The CDR3 sequence is CASSNRGGTEAFF. CDR3 DNA: TGTGCCAGCAGCAACAGGGGCGGAACTGAAGCTTTCTTT.

The chain links TRBV19 to TRBJ2-3; 7 bases fit TRBD2. With V trimmed by 5 bases and J by 9 bases, 14 bases remained unmatched. The CDR3 contains 15 residues. In germline, CDR1 is LNHDA, CDR2 SQIVND (reference sequence). CDR3 nucleotide sequence: TGTGCCAGTAGTCGCGGGAGTCAGGGAAGCGTAACGCAGTATTTT. Translation gives CASSRGSQGSVTQYF.

About this clone itself: Germline and junction disagree at one end, which may indicate a read error. This sequence joins TRBV5-4 and TRBJ1-2, with D perhaps matching TRBD1 (6 bases). The CDR3 sequence is 13 residues long. Germline V CDR1 and CDR2: SGHNT, YYREEE (reference sequence). The DNA of the CDR3 is TGTGCCAGCAATCGGGAGGGGGTCTATGGCTACCCCTTC. Its translation is CASNREGVYGYPF. Looking up the rest from reference TRBV5-4 and TRBJ1-2 gives the full variable domain: ETGVTQSPTHLIKTRGQQVTLRCSSQSGHNTVSWYQQALGQGPQFIFQYYREEENGRGNFPPRFSGLQFPNYSSELNVNALELDDSALYLCASNREGVYGYPFGSGTRLTVV.

The V and J genes are TRBV4-3 and TRBJ1-2; D perhaps matches TRBD1 (6 bases). The CDR3 totals 15 residues. Germline CDR1 reads LGHNA; CDR2 reads YSLEER. V was pared by 4 bases and J by 7 bases, with 19 bases between. As DNA, the CDR3 is TGCGCCAGCAGCCCACCGGACAGTTCGGTGAGTGGCTACACCTTC. As protein: CASSPPDSSVSGYTF.

V and J are TRBV27 and TRBJ2-1; D remains unclear. The CDR3 consists of 16 residues. Per the germline V gene, CDR1 is MNHEY and CDR2 is SMNVEV (reference sequence). The ends were cut back, 0 bases at V and 4 bases at J, with 13 bases in the middle. CDR3 amino acids: CASSLSPGPSYNEQFF. Written as DNA, the CDR3 is TGTGCCAGCAGTTTATCCCCGGGTCCCAGTTACAATGAGCAGTTCTTC.

The chain uses TRBV19 and TRBJ2-7, with a possible D match to TRBD1 (6 bases). Looked up from germline, CDR1 is LNHDA and CDR2 is SQIVND (reference sequence). CDR3 length equals 13 residues. Trimming removed 3 bases at V and 2 bases at J, with 8 bases between. CDR3 loop: CASSMTGTYEQYF. The DNA for the CDR3 is TGTGCCAGTAGTATGACAGGTACCTACGAGCAGTACTTC.

The chain combines TRBV6-6 with TRBJ2-7; TRBD1 matches at 8 bases. Germline trimming cut 3 bases from V and 4 bases from J; bases unmatched to any gene: 8. The germline V gene has CDR1 MNHNY and CDR2 SVGAGI (reference sequence). The CDR3 has 15 amino acids. The CDR3 bases are TGTGCCAGCAGTTATGCCGGGACAGGCGTTTACGAGCAGTACTTC. This gives the protein CASSYAGTGVYEQYF.